There are a few counts of the clone carrying this T cell receptor beta chain. The ends lost 2 bases at V and 7 bases at J; junction bases unmatched: 8. The CDR3 consists of 14 residues. Germline CDR1 DFQATT, CDR2 SNEGSKA (reference sequence). It was with a sample-barcoded 5' primer and a J-beta primer mix that a second PCR of about 7 to 12 cycles was run. Each CDR3 protein gets one entry after TCRdb re-called the 5' RACE reads with MiXCR. This table holds 550,000 to 750,000 distinct CDR3 sequences, around 21% found once. The data derive from a study of blood T cells in healthy people across ages. The sequenced material came from blood. The chain uses TRBV20-1 and TRBJ1-5; 7 bases fit TRBD1. The clonotype was recovered from a man aged 65-85 years in good health. The CDR3: CSARQAGGRQPQHF. DNA of the CDR3: TGCAGTGCTAGACAAGCAGGGGGGAGGCAGCCCCAGCATTTT.